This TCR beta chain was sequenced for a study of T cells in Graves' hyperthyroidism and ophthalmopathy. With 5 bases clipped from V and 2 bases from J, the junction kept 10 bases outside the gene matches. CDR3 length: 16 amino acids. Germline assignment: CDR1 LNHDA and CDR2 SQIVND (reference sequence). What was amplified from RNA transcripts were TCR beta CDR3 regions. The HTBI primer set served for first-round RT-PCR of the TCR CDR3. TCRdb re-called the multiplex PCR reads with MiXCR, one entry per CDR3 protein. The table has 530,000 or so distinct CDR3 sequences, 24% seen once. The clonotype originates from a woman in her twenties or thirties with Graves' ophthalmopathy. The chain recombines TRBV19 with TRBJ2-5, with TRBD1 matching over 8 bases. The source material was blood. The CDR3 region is CASSLKTGAFQETQYF. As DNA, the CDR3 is TGTGCCAGTAGTCTAAAGACAGGGGCGTTTCAAGAGACCCAGTACTTC.